This is a list of T cell receptor beta chains from one sample in a study of blood T cell repertoires in COVID-19. Clones were read by immunoSEQ multiplex PCR, and TCRdb kept only the in-frame ones, dropping some. The top ten hold approximately 8.9% of the sample, which has 65,000 to 90,000 clones, 89% seen once. The sequenced sample consisted of peripheral blood. The source is a man over 45 with acute or convalescent COVID-19. CDR3s include the opening cysteine and the closing phenylalanine or tryptophan. D genes are given only for firm matches. A row's size may be missing; if present it is once, few, many or a size class.

.	once	TRBJ2-5	TRBV19	CASMGRGETQYF	TGTGCCAGTATGGGCCGGGGAGAGACCCAGTACTTC
TRBD2	.	TRBJ2-1	TRBV10-2	CASSDRTSGLNNEQFF	TGCGCCAGCAGTGATAGGACTAGCGGGTTAAACAATGAGCAGTTCTTC
.	.	TRBJ1-5	TRBV30	CAWSDGVGNQPQHF	TGTGCCTGGAGTGACGGGGTCGGCAATCAGCCCCAGCATTTT
.	.	TRBJ1-2	TRBV27	CASSRWRGYGYTF	TGTGCCAGCAGTAGGTGGAGGGGCTATGGCTACACCTTC
.	.	TRBJ1-1	TRBV6-5	CATQVAYGTEAFF	TGTGCCACCCAAGTGGCCTACGGGACTGAAGCTTTCTTT
TRBD1	.	TRBJ2-7	TRBV27	CASSSGGAYEQYF	TGTGCCAGCAGTTCAGGGGGCGCCTACGAGCAGTACTTC
TRBD2	once	TRBJ2-2	TRBV7-2	CASSKTSGVGTGELFF	TGTGCCAGCAGCAAGACTAGCGGGGTTGGCACCGGGGAGCTGTTTTTT
TRBD1	few	TRBJ2-2	TRBV3-1/TRBV3-2	CASSHQTGPNTGELFF	TGTGCCAGCAGCCACCAGACAGGGCCGAACACCGGGGAGCTGTTTTTT
.	once	TRBJ1-2	TRBV25-1	CASSRAANYGYTF	TGTGCCAGCAGTAGAGCTGCTAACTATGGCTACACCTTC
.	.	TRBJ1-5	TRBV7-8	CASSLETMDRFQPQHF	TGTGCCAGCAGCTTAGAGACCATGGACAGATTTCAGCCCCAGCATTTT
TRBD1	once	TRBJ2-2	TRBV7-2	CASSRTGANTGELFF	TGTGCCAGCAGCCGGACAGGAGCGAACACCGGGGAGCTGTTTTTT
.	.	TRBJ1-2	TRBV3-1/TRBV3-2	CASSLQGAYGYTF	TGTGCCAGCAGCCTCCAAGGGGCCTATGGCTACACCTTC
.	.	TRBJ2-2	TRBV7-8	CASSLSRTGELFF	TGTGCCAGCAGCTTATCGCGAACCGGGGAGCTGTTTTTT
.	few	TRBJ1-1	TRBV19	CASSKRGANTEAFF	TGTGCCAGTAGCAAGCGGGGCGCGAACACTGAAGCTTTCTTT
TRBD1	.	TRBJ1-3	TRBV10-3	CAISGQGGGNTIYF	TGTGCCATCAGTGGACAGGGAGGTGGAAACACCATATATTTT
.	.	TRBJ1-2	TRBV12-3/TRBV12-4	CASSRRAFNGYTF	TGTGCCAGCAGCCGGCGGGCGTTCAATGGCTACACCTTC
.	.	TRBJ2-7	TRBV6-6	CASSPRDSSYEQYF	TGTGCCAGCAGTCCACGGGACTCCTCCTACGAGCAGTACTTC
.	.	TRBJ1-2	TRBV5-4	CASTSPGAGSGYTF	TGTGCCAGCACCTCCCCTGGGGCAGGGTCCGGCTACACCTTC
TRBD1	.	TRBJ1-2	TRBV19	CASSGQGGGYTF	TGTGCCAGTAGTGGACAGGGCGGTGGCTACACCTTC
TRBD1	.	TRBJ2-5	TRBV5-4	CATKRWTGVETQYF	TGTGCCACCAAGAGATGGACAGGGGTAGAGACCCAGTACTTC
TRBD2	.	TRBJ2-2	TRBV10-2	CASSLLAGGRTGELFF	TGCGCCAGCAGCCTCCTAGCGGGGGGGCGCACCGGGGAGCTGTTTTTT
.	.	TRBJ2-2	TRBV6-1	CASSVELSLNTGELFF	TGTGCCAGCAGTGTCGAACTGAGCCTGAACACCGGGGAGCTGTTTTTT
TRBD2	few	TRBJ2-7	TRBV7-9	CASSLALGLVPYEQYF	TGTGCCAGCAGCTTAGCGCTCGGACTAGTCCCCTACGAGCAGTACTTC
TRBD1	.	TRBJ1-6	TRBV30	CAWSAGQGSSPLHF	TGTGCCTGGAGTGCCGGACAGGGCTCGTCACCCCTCCACTTT
.	once	TRBJ1-2	TRBV20-1	CSGKTSGGYTF	TGCAGTGGGAAGACCTCAGGGGGCTACACCTTC
.	once	TRBJ1-4	TRBV28	CASNGVGEKLFF	TGTGCCAGCAACGGGGTGGGTGAAAAACTGTTTTTT
.	.	TRBJ1-5	TRBV19	CASSRSTQSNQPQHF	TGTGCCAGTAGTAGATCGACACAGAGCAATCAGCCCCAGCATTTT
TRBD1	.	TRBJ1-1	TRBV28	CASSSPTGAYTEAFF	TGTGCCAGCAGTTCTCCGACAGGGGCGTACACTGAAGCTTTCTTT
TRBD2	.	TRBJ2-2	TRBV10-3	CAISEYGSGAGGELFF	TGTGCCATCAGTGAGTACGGTAGCGGGGCCGGCGGGGAGCTGTTTTTT
TRBD2	.	TRBJ2-2	TRBV30	CAWRARGGAGNGELFF	TGTGCCTGGCGGGCACGCGGGGGGGCTGGGAACGGGGAGCTGTTTTTT
TRBD2	.	TRBJ2-7	TRBV3-1/TRBV3-2	CASSHEGLAGYEQYF	TGTGCCAGCAGCCACGAGGGACTAGCGGGGTACGAGCAGTACTTC
TRBD2	.	TRBJ2-1	TRBV2	CASSASGGIEQFF	TGTGCCAGCAGTGCTAGCGGGGGCATAGAGCAGTTCTTC
TRBD1	few	TRBJ2-1	TRBV5-1	CASSRDRGAYNEQFF	TGCGCCAGCAGCAGGGACAGGGGGGCCTACAATGAGCAGTTCTTC
.	.	TRBJ2-1	TRBV11-2	CASSLQGGVWNEQFF	TGTGCCAGCAGCCTACAGGGAGGGGTGTGGAATGAGCAGTTCTTC
.	.	TRBJ1-1	TRBV7-2	CASSPPGGRNTEAFF	TGTGCCAGCAGCCCCCCGGGGGGCAGGAACACTGAAGCTTTCTTT
TRBD2	.	TRBJ2-2	TRBV7-9	CASSRPSGGAGGELFF	TGTGCCAGCAGCCGACCTAGCGGGGGGGCCGGCGGGGAGCTGTTTTTT
.	.	TRBJ1-6	TRBV18	CASSTAQGDNSPLHF	TGTGCCAGCTCAACCGCCCAGGGTGATAATTCACCCCTCCACTTT
TRBD1	.	TRBJ1-5	TRBV28	CASSSDRTNQPQHF	TGTGCCAGCAGTTCGGACAGGACCAATCAGCCCCAGCATTTT
.	.	TRBJ1-2	TRBV6-5	CASSFLTGTNYGYTF	TGTGCCAGCAGTTTTCTAACGGGGACTAACTATGGCTACACCTTC
TRBD2	once	TRBJ2-3	TRBV11-2	CASSLRRGEGADTQYF	TGTGCCAGCAGCTTACGGCGGGGGGAAGGAGCAGATACGCAGTATTTT
.	.	TRBJ1-2	TRBV27	CASSLSAGIRGGYTF	TGTGCCAGCAGTTTATCTGCAGGGATTCGCGGCGGCTACACCTTC
TRBD2	.	TRBJ2-3	TRBV2	CASSTGGLAGDTQYF	TGTGCCAGCAGCACGGGGGGACTCGCGGGAGATACGCAGTATTTT
TRBD1	.	TRBJ1-5	TRBV30	CAWSVRGTGDYWNQPQHF	TGTGCCTGGAGTGTTAGGGGGACAGGGGATTACTGGAATCAGCCCCAGCATTTT
.	once	TRBJ1-1	TRBV30	CAWSITGMNTEAFF	TGTGCCTGGAGTATCACAGGGATGAACACTGAAGCTTTCTTT
.	.	TRBJ1-5	TRBV30	CAWSAGSNQPQHF	TGTGCCTGGAGTGCAGGTAGCAATCAGCCCCAGCATTTT
TRBD1	few	TRBJ1-4	TRBV7-7	CASSLGDRVFEKLFF	TGTGCCAGCAGCTTAGGGGACAGGGTTTTTGAAAAACTGTTTTTT
TRBD2	.	TRBJ2-1	TRBV5-1	CASSLGSGGAYNEQFF	TGCGCCAGCAGCTTGGGTAGCGGGGGGGCCTACAATGAGCAGTTCTTC
.	.	TRBJ2-3	TRBV7-3	CASSPVRGSTDTQYF	TGTGCCAGCAGCCCCGTTAGGGGGAGCACAGATACGCAGTATTTT
TRBD2	.	TRBJ2-3	TRBV2	CASSERASGGTSTDTQYF	TGTGCCAGCAGTGAACGGGCTAGCGGGGGGACTAGCACAGATACGCAGTATTTT